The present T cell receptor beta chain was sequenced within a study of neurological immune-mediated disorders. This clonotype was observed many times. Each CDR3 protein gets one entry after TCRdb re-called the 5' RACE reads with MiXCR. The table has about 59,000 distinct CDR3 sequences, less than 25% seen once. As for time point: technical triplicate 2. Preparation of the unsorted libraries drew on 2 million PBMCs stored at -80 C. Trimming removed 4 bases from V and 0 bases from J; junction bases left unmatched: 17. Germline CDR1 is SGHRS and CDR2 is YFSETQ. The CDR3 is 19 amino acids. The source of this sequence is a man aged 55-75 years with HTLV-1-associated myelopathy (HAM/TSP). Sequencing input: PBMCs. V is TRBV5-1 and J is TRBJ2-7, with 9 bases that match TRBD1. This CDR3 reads CASSRQPGQGRRFSYEQYF. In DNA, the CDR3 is TGCGCCAGCAGCCGCCAACCGGGACAGGGCCGTCGTTTCTCCTACGAGCAGTACTTC.